The source of this T cell receptor (beta chain) is a study of follicular helper T cells after annual influenza vaccination. Whole-study results and caveats: Recurrent ICOS+CD38+ cTfh clonotypes included tetramer and AIM influenza-specific ones.

As for this clone: What it recognizes is unknown.

Sample time point: 2014-2015 season, pre-vaccination. Per time point, about 40-110 mL of blood was sampled. The V gene's germline CDR1 is MNHEY and CDR2 SVGAGI. Trimming removed 6 bases at V and 4 bases at J, with 13 bases between. This CDR3 contains 13 residues. Sequenced by immunoSEQ multiplex PCR; TCRdb stores in-frame clones only, minus some. The sample carries approximately 13,000 clones, 75% to 85% recorded once. The sample consisted of CXCR5- memory CD4+ T cells sorted from blood, taken on the day of influenza vaccination. This receptor was taken from an adult who received the influenza vaccine. The chain carries TRBV6-5 and TRBJ2-7; no clear D. CDR3 residues: CASSPLPIYEQYF. The DNA for the CDR3 is TGTGCCAGCAGCCCCCTACCGATTTACGAGCAGTACTTC.